Presented here are 15 T cell receptor beta chains from one specimen sequenced in a study of cytomegalovirus exposure and HLA in healthy donors. It was with 60 Vbeta and 13 Jbeta primers that the PCR ran. Data came from immunoSEQ multiplex PCR; TCRdb stores just in-frame clones and leaves some out. The repertoire has about 84,000 clones, 63% of them found once; the top ten carry approximately 16%. Source material: PBMCs. The receptors were gathered from a middle-aged woman in good health and CMV-seropositive.

This rearrangement joins TRBV5-6 to TRBJ1-2; 7 positions agree with TRBD1. The CDR3 totals 17 residues. The germline CDR1 and CDR2 sequences are SGHDT and YYEEEE. V lost 2 bases and J lost 4; bases outside the gene matches: 14. The CDR3 reads CASSLLGTDLRGYGYTF. The CDR3 bases are TGTGCCAGCAGCTTATTGGGGACAGACTTACGCGGCTATGGCTACACCTTC.

The chain has TRBV19 and TRBJ1-4; the D is unclear. The length of the CDR3 is 13 residues. The V gene's germline CDR1 is LNHDA and CDR2 SQIVND (reference sequence). V was pared by 10 bases and J by 6 bases, with 15 bases between. The DNA for the CDR3 is TGTGCCACCAGACCTCCGGCGGATGAAAAACTGTTTTTT. Its translation: CATRPPADEKLFF.

The chain links TRBV9 to TRBJ2-1; TRBD2 aligns across 8 bases. The CDR3 loop spans 16 amino acids. Per the germline V gene, CDR1 is SGDLS and CDR2 is YYNGEE. V was clipped by 0 bases and J by 6 bases; unmatched bases: 8. The CDR3 sequence: CASSVVWSGSFNEQFF. Here the CDR3 DNA reads TGTGCCAGCAGCGTAGTCTGGAGCGGGAGCTTCAATGAGCAGTTCTTC.

This clone was detected only a few times. V usage is TRBV11-2 and J usage is TRBJ2-7, with 9 bases lining up with TRBD2. CDR3 length: 15 residues. V lost 4 bases, J lost 6 bases, and 10 bases stayed unmatched. CDR1 SGHAT and CDR2 FQNNGV come from the germline V gene. The CDR3: CASSYLAGAAGEQYF. CDR3 bases: TGTGCCAGCAGCTACTTAGCGGGAGCGGCAGGCGAGCAGTACTTC.

V is TRBV19 and J is TRBJ2-5; tentatively, D is TRBD2 (7 bases). V lost 5 bases, J lost 1 base, and 20 bases lay in between. Germline V gene sequence: CDR1 LNHDA, CDR2 SQIVND (reference sequence). The length of the CDR3 is 17 residues. DNA for the CDR3: TGTGCCAGTAGTGCCACCGCTAGGGGGACTATCCAAGAGACCCAGTACTTC. It is translated as CASSATARGTIQETQYF.

V gene TRBV7-2 combines with J gene TRBJ1-1, with no clear D. The CDR3 loop spans 15 amino acids. In germline, CDR1 is SGHTA, CDR2 FQGNSA. With 2 bases removed from V and 5 bases from J, the gap between germline ends came to 15 bases. Here the CDR3 DNA reads TGTGCCAGCAGCTTATTTTGGGCAGCCGGTACTGAAGCTTTCTTT. Translated, it gives CASSLFWAAGTEAFF.

The rearrangement uses TRBV27 and TRBJ2-1, with a tentative D call TRBD1 (6 bases). Germline V gene sequence: CDR1 MNHEY, CDR2 SMNVEV (reference sequence). There are 17 residues in the CDR3. Trimming removed 7 bases at V and 6 bases at J, with 25 bases between. CDR3 residues: CASTSLISGAKGNEQFF. DNA of the CDR3: TGTGCCAGCACCTCTCTCATTTCAGGGGCCAAGGGCAATGAGCAGTTCTTC.

This clone came up a few times. This sequence joins TRBV4-3 and TRBJ1-2; the match to TRBD1 covers 7 bases. J gave up 8 bases and V 0 bases, and 15 bases lay outside the gene matches. Germline V gives CDR1 LGHNA, CDR2 YSLEER. CDR3 length equals 17 residues. CDR3 coding DNA: TGCGCCAGCAGCCAAGAAATGGGACAGAAACTGGGGCTAGGCTACACCTTC. Its translation is CASSQEMGQKLGLGYTF.

This clone has a handful of counts. V and J are TRBV5-1 and TRBJ1-1, with D unclear. Germline CDR1 and CDR2: SGHRS and YFSETQ. V was trimmed by 1 base and J by 4 bases, leaving 20 bases between them. The CDR3 totals 17 residues. The CDR3 bases are TGCGCCAGCAGCTTGTGGAGGACGGAGGTCGGGAGCACTGAAGCTTTCTTT. This translates into CASSLWRTEVGSTEAFF.

This sequence joins TRBV5-6 and TRBJ1-5; 10 bases agree with TRBD1. The V and J ends lost 2 bases and 3 bases, in that order; junction bases with no gene match: 5. The CDR3 has 16 amino acids. Germline V lookup: CDR1 SGHDT, CDR2 YYEEEE. This CDR3 is CASSLWTGGNNQPQHF. CDR3 coding DNA: TGTGCCAGCAGCTTATGGACAGGGGGGAACAATCAGCCCCAGCATTTT.

The chain joins TRBV15 to TRBJ2-2; a weak D match, TRBD2 (5 bases). Germline V gene lookup returns CDR1 LNHNV and CDR2 YYDKDF (reference sequence). This CDR3 is 14 amino acids long. The V gene lost 0 bases and the J gene lost 6 bases, with 8 bases spanning the gap. This CDR3 reads CATSREGGAGELFF. CDR3 sequence (DNA): TGTGCCACCAGCAGAGAAGGAGGTGCCGGGGAGCTGTTTTTT.

The chain joins TRBV9 to TRBJ2-7, with D possibly TRBD2 on 5 matching bases. Looked up from germline, CDR1 is SGDLS and CDR2 is YYNGEE. This CDR3 has 14 amino acids. V lost 3 bases, J lost 1 base, and 11 bases lay in between. This CDR3 is CASSASGLSYEQYF. As DNA, the CDR3 is TGTGCCAGCAGCGCCAGCGGACTTTCCTACGAGCAGTACTTC.

V and J are TRBV7-2 and TRBJ2-5; D is possibly TRBD2 (6 bases). TRBJ2-7 matches the DNA end more closely, so the J call is doubtful. The length of the CDR3 is 14 residues. CDR1 is SGHTA, CDR2 FQGNSA, per germline. CDR3 protein: CASRTPSGSAEQYF. The DNA of the CDR3 is TGTGCCAGCAGGACCCCCTCCGGGAGCGCCGAGCAGTACTTC.

The V gene is TRBV30, the J gene TRBJ1-5; 10 bases match TRBD1. The CDR3 runs 17 residues. The V gene end was trimmed by 4 bases and the J gene end by 5 bases; junction bases not matched to a gene: 14. CDR1 and CDR2 (germline): GTSNPN, SVGIG (reference sequence). CDR3 in amino acids: CAWNGTGEGNVDQPQHF. The CDR3 DNA reads as TGTGCCTGGAATGGGACAGGGGAAGGGAATGTAGATCAGCCCCAGCATTTT.

The chain couples TRBV19 to TRBJ2-6; D call uncertain. V was pared by 7 bases and J by 4 bases, with 11 bases between. Per germline, CDR1 LNHDA and CDR2 SQIVND (reference sequence). The CDR3 contains 14 residues. CDR3 protein: CASTDTSGANVLTF. For the CDR3, the DNA is TGTGCCAGTACCGACACCTCCGGGGCCAACGTCCTGACTTTC. Drawing the rest from reference TRBV19 and TRBJ2-6, the complete variable domain is DGGITQSPKYLFRKEGQNVTLSCEQNLNHDAMYWYRQDPGQGLRLIYYSQIVNDFQKGDIAEGYSVSREKKESFPLTVTSAQKNPTAFYLCASTDTSGANVLTFGAGSRLTVL.